This entry describes one TCR beta chain. These data come from a study of blood T cell repertoires in COVID-19. The V and J ends lost 6 bases and 2 bases respectively, with 28 bases between them. Germline loops: CDR1 MNHNY, CDR2 SVGAGI (reference sequence). The CDR3 totals 19 residues. Generated by immunoSEQ multiplex PCR, the TCRdb table keeps only in-frame clones and is missing some. Among some 80,000 clones listed, approximately 78% were seen once. Input material: peripheral blood. The chain joins TRBV6-6 to TRBJ1-2, with D possibly TRBD1 on 6 matching bases. The TCR was taken from a woman aged 70 to 79 with acute or convalescent COVID-19. Here the CDR3 reads CASSSQGALREDQNYGYTF. CDR3 sequence (DNA): TGTGCCAGCAGCTCACAGGGTGCCCTCCGGGAAGATCAAAACTATGGCTACACCTTC.